A single T cell receptor beta chain is shown here with its context. Its specificity is not known. TCRdb redid the calling of the 5' RACE reads with MiXCR, one entry per CDR3 protein. Of 450,000 or so distinct CDR3 sequences listed, approximately 25% were seen once; the top ten hold 2.9%. These data originate in a study of identical twins. Overall study results and limits: Clonotypes of the beta chain that were abundant in cord blood carried fewer insertions (memory repertoires showed none).

J gave up 5 bases and V 3 bases, and 4 bases lay outside the gene matches. The germline CDR1 and CDR2 sequences are LGHDT and YNNKEL (reference sequence). The CDR3 length is 14 residues. These data were also reused for a study on T cells expressing NK-cell markers.

Source material: CD4+ T cells sorted from blood. This receptor was obtained from a woman younger than 35 in good health. The chain has TRBV3-1 and TRBJ1-1, with 9 bases that match TRBD1. The CDR3 nucleotides read TGTGCCAGCAGCCACCTGACAGGGGGAACTGAAGCTTTCTTT. Protein sequence: CASSHLTGGTEAFF.